The T cell receptor beta chain under discussion was sequenced for a study of cytomegalovirus exposure and HLA in healthy donors. Findings of the study overall: Association with HLA alleles at 0.05 false discovery rate was found for around 17,000 TCR beta sequences in a later analysis. There was a cluster of highly shared sequence variants that was likely a sequencing artifact. A few of the chains that were CMV-associated were confirmed in vitro to be specific for CMV antigens.

The CDR3 covers 14 residues. The V end was cut by 5 bases, the J end by 2 bases, with 12 bases between. CDR1 and CDR2 from the germline V gene are MNHEY and SMNVEV (reference sequence). Of note for this clone: Its antigen is not identified.

The PCR had 60 Vbeta and 13 Jbeta primers. Libraries were prepared by immunoSEQ multiplex PCR; TCRdb keeps only in-frame clonotypes and omits some of them. The sample consists of 100,000 to 150,000 clones, approximately 81% of them appearing once. The sequenced material came from PBMCs. This TCR was sampled from a man between 18 and 29 years old in good health and CMV-seronegative. V and J are TRBV27 and TRBJ1-1, with a tentative D call TRBD1 (5 bases). Here the CDR3 reads CASSRGQLNTEAFF. The CDR3 nucleotides read TGTGCCAGCAGTAGGGGCCAATTAAACACTGAAGCTTTCTTT.